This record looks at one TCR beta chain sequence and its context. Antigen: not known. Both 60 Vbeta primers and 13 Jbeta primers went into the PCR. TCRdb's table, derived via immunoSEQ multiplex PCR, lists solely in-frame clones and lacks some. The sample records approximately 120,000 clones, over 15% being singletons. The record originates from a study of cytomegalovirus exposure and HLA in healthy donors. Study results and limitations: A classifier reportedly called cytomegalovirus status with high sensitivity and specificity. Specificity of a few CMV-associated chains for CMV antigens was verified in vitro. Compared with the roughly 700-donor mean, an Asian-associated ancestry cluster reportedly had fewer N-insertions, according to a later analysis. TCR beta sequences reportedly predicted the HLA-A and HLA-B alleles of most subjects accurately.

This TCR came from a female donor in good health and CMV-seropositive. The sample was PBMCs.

The CDR3 spells CASTRGLTSGSFTEAFF. CDR3 in DNA: TGTGCCAGCACGAGGGGACTTACCTCCGGTAGTTTCACTGAAGCTTTCTTT. The rearrangement links TRBV5-4 to TRBJ1-1, with a possible D match to TRBD1 (5 bases). The germline V and J ends were trimmed by 6 bases and 4 bases, with 25 bases remaining between them. This CDR3 is 17 amino acids long. The V gene's germline CDR1 is SGHNT and CDR2 YYREEE (reference sequence).